The source of this T cell receptor beta chain is a study of CD8 T cells in ankylosing spondylitis. TCRdb used MiXCR to reprocess the 5' RACE reads, holding one entry per CDR3 protein. The sample carries approximately 100,000 distinct CDR3 sequences, 20% to 30% recorded once. This clonotype has only a few counts. What it binds is unknown. The germline gives CDR1 SGHTA, CDR2 FQGNSA. Trimming took 3 bases from V and 3 from J, leaving 12 bases between them. This CDR3 spans 14 amino acids. General study points: Clones linked with disease were CD8+ and fairly uncommon in the peripheral blood.

The source material was synovial fluid, either unsorted or a sorted T cell fraction (not recorded which). The clonotype was recovered from a male donor with ankylosing spondylitis. The chain joins TRBV7-2 to TRBJ2-7; possible D gene TRBD2, 6 bases. The CDR3 spells CASSFGGGLYEQYF. The CDR3 nucleotides are TGTGCCAGCAGCTTTGGGGGAGGCCTCTACGAGCAGTACTTC.